The text below deals with one TCR beta chain. The data were obtained in a study of blood T cell repertoires in COVID-19. Germline V gene data show CDR1 as LNHDA and CDR2 as SQIVND (reference sequence). The J segment lost 7 bases and the V segment lost 5 bases, leaving 3 bases of the junction unmatched. The CDR3 contains 13 residues. Some clones are missing from TCRdb's copy, which holds only in-frame ones; the method was immunoSEQ multiplex PCR. The table has 300,000 to 450,000 clones, approximately 89% seen once. The chain uses TRBV19 and TRBJ2-1, with 9 nucleotides matching TRBD1. The receptor comes from an older woman with COVID-19, enrolled during active disease. Sample: peripheral blood. CDR3 coding DNA: TGTGCCAGTAGTGGGGACAGGGCGAATGAGCAGTTCTTC. This gives the protein CASSGDRANEQFF.